This paragraph covers one T cell receptor (beta chain) sequence. Its antigen is undetermined. Germline V gene lookup returns CDR1 SGHKS and CDR2 YYEKEE (reference sequence). The CDR3 runs 16 residues. V lost 0 bases and J 4 bases, leaving 17 bases between the germline ends. The data were obtained in a study of cytomegalovirus exposure and HLA in healthy donors. Study summary: Earlier work reported 110 million or so unique TCR beta sequences from approximately 180 million T cells.

The PCR employed 60 Vbeta primers together with 13 Jbeta primers. TCRdb keeps only in-frame clones here, not all; method: immunoSEQ multiplex PCR. In total, the table holds some 120,000 clones. Study results and caveats: By a later analysis, the bulk of CMV-associated TCR beta chains appeared HLA-restricted. An apparent linkage of common viral pathogens to several of the most significant clusters emerged in a later analysis.

The clonotype originates from a man aged 18-30 years in good health and CMV-seronegative. The sequencing sample was made of PBMCs. This chain joins TRBV5-5 and TRBJ2-7; D possibly corresponds to TRBD2 (6 bases). CDR3 protein: CASSLDAGFSGYEQYF. Here the CDR3 DNA reads TGTGCCAGCAGCTTGGACGCGGGGTTTAGTGGATACGAGCAGTACTTC.